This TCR beta chain comes out of a study of CD8 T cells in Susac syndrome. Random hexamers primed reverse transcription of about 0.45 to 1 ug RNA. An immunoSEQ multiplex PCR generated amplified TCR beta CDR3 products spanning 54 Vbeta and 13 Jbeta. TCRdb redid the calling of the immunoSEQ multiplex PCR reads with MiXCR, one entry per CDR3 protein. The sample lists some 150,000 distinct CDR3 sequences; about 94% were seen once. Trimming cost V 7 bases and J 2 bases, with 15 bases left between them. Germline V lookup: CDR1 DFQATT, CDR2 SNEGSKA (reference sequence). There are 13 residues in the CDR3. Material: CD8+ T cells from PBMCs. This receptor was obtained from a human donor with multiple sclerosis. This chain joins TRBV20-1 and TRBJ2-7; the D gene is possibly TRBD2 (5 bases). CDR3 in amino acids: CSGGSGNAYEQYF. CDR3 coding DNA: TGCAGTGGGGGATCCGGGAATGCCTACGAGCAGTACTTC.